The sequence of this T cell receptor beta chain was determined in a study of cytomegalovirus exposure and HLA in healthy donors. Looking at the study overall: The 100 to 150 validation repertoires matched the 500 to 750 first-cohort repertoires in platform, a later analysis reported. Study outcomes and limitations: With high specificity and sensitivity, the classifier reportedly diagnosed cytomegalovirus status. The authors enumerated roughly 160 TCR beta chains as linked to cytomegalovirus.

The CDR3 length is 15 residues. Germline assignment: CDR1 MNHEY and CDR2 SVGAGI. Trimming at V came to 6 bases and at J to 2 bases, leaving 8 bases not matched to a gene. The count of this clone is one. Antigen unknown. Other DNA variants within this sample encode the same CDR3. Profiled with immunoSEQ multiplex PCR; TCRdb holds only in-frame clones, not every one. This sample carries roughly 130,000 clones, about nine tenths of them seen once, and the ten largest clones take over 3%. From the 120-subject validation cohort, which was separate from the roughly 700-subject first cohort, the donors were drawn.

Sequencing was done on a sample of PBMCs. This sequence joins TRBV6-5 and TRBJ2-7; 9 nucleotides agree with TRBD1. The TCR sequence derives from a man under 40 in good health and CMV-seronegative. CDR3 DNA: TGTGCCAGCAGGCCACCGGGACAGGGCGCCTACGAGCAGTACTTC. Translated: CASRPPGQGAYEQYF.